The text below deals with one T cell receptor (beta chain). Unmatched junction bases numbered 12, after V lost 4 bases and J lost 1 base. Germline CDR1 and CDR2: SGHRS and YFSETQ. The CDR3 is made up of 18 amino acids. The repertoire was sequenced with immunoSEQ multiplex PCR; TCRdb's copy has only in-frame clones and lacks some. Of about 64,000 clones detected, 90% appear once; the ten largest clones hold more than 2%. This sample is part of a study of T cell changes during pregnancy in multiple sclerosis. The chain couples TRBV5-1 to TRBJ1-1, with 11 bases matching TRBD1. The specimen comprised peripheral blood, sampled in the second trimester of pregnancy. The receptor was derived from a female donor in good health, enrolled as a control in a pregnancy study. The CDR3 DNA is TGCGCCAGCAGCACAAGGACAGGGGGCGATTTTGGGAACACTGAAGCTTTCTTT. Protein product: CASSTRTGGDFGNTEAFF. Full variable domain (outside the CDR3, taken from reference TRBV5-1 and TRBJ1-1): KAGVTQTPRYLIKTRGQQVTLSCSPISGHRSVSWYQQTPGQGLQFLFEYFSETQRNKGNFPGRFSGRQFSNSRSEMNVSTLELGDSALYLCASSTRTGGDFGNTEAFFGQGTRLTVV.